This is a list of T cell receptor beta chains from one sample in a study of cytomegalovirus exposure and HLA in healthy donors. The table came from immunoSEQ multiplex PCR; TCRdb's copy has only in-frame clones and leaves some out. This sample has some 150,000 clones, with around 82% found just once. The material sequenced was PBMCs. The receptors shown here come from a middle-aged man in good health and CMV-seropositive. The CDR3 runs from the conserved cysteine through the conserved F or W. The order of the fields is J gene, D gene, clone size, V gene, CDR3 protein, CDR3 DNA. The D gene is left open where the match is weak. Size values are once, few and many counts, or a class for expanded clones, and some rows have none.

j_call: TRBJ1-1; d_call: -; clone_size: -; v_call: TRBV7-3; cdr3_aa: CASSRQTGTEAFF; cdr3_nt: TGTGCCAGCAGCCGACAAACGGGGACTGAAGCTTTCTTT
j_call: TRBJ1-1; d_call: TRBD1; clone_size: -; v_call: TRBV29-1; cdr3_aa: CSVVGGQRTFF; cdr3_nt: TGCAGCGTTGTAGGGGGACAGAGGACTTTCTTT
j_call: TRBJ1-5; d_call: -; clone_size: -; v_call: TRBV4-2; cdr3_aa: CASSQDRAGNQPQHF; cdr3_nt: TGTGCCAGCAGCCAAGATCGGGCAGGGAATCAGCCCCAGCATTTT
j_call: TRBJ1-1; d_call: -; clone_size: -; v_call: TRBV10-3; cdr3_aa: CAISGRGGANTEAFF; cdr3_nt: TGTGCCATCAGTGGGCGGGGGGGTGCGAACACTGAAGCTTTCTTT
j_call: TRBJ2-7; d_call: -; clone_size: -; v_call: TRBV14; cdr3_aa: CASSQDSRGSYGQYF; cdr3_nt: TGTGCCAGCAGCCAAGATTCCAGGGGATCCTACGGGCAGTACTTC
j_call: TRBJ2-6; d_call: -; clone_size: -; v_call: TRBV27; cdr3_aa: CASSLLQGGISGANVLTF; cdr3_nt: TGTGCCAGCAGTTTATTGCAGGGGGGAATATCTGGGGCCAACGTCCTGACTTTC
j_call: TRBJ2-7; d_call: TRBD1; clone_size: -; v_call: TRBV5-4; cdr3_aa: CASSLSTGIREQYF; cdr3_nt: TGTGCCAGCAGCCTCTCGACAGGGATCAGGGAGCAGTACTTC
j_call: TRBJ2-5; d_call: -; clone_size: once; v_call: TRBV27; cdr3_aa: CASRRGPVETQYF; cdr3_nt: TGTGCCAGCCGTAGGGGTCCGGTGGAGACCCAGTACTTC
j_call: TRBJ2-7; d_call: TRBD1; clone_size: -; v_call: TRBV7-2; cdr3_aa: CASSLTGGTYEQYF; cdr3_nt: TGTGCCAGCAGCTTGACAGGGGGGACCTACGAGCAGTACTTC
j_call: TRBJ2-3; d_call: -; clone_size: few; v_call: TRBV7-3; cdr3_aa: CASSSQGFADTQYF; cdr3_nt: TGTGCCAGCAGCTCCCAGGGATTTGCAGATACGCAGTATTTT
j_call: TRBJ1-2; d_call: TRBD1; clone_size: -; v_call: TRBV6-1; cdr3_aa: CASRGDRGDYGYTF; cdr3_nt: TGTGCCAGCAGGGGGGACAGGGGGGACTATGGCTACACCTTC
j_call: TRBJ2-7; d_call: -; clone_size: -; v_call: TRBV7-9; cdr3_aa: CASSLSGGSLQYF; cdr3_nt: TGTGCCAGCAGCTTAAGTGGGGGGAGCCTGCAGTACTTC
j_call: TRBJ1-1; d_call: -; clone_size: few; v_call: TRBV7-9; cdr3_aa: CASSLAHGNTEAFF; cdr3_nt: TGTGCCAGCAGCTTAGCGCACGGGAACACTGAAGCTTTCTTT
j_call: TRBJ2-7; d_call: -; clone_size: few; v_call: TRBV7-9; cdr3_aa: CASSLGEFAYEQYF; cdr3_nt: TGTGCCAGCAGCTTAGGGGAGTTCGCCTACGAGCAGTACTTC
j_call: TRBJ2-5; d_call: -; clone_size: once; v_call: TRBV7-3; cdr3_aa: CASSLNQEETQYF; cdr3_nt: TGTGCCAGCAGCTTAAACCAGGAAGAGACCCAGTACTTC
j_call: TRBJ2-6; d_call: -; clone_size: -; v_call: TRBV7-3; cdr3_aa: CASSLQGLNYGSGANVLTF; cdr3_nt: TGTGCCAGCAGCCTTCAGGGATTAAATTACGGCTCTGGGGCCAACGTCCTGACTTTC
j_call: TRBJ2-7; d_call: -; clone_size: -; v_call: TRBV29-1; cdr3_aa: CSVEWVGDNEQYF; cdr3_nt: TGCAGCGTTGAGTGGGTAGGGGATAACGAGCAGTACTTC
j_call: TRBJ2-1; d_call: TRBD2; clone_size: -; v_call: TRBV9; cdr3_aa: CASSVTSGVYNEQFF; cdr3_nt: TGTGCCAGCAGCGTAACTAGCGGAGTTTACAATGAGCAGTTCTTC
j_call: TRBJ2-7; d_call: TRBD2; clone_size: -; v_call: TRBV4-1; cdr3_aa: CASSQAKLAGVYEQYF; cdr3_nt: TGCGCCAGCAGCCAAGCTAAACTAGCGGGAGTGTACGAGCAGTACTTC
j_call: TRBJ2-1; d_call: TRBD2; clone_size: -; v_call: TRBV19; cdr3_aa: CATSGRVYNEQFF; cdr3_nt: TGTGCCACCAGCGGGAGGGTCTACAATGAGCAGTTCTTC
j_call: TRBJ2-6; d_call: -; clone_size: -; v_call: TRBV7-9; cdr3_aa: CASRLQNSGANVLTF; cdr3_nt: TGTGCCAGCAGGCTTCAGAACTCTGGGGCCAACGTCCTGACTTTC
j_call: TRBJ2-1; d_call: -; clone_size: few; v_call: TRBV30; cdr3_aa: CAWSVLIEQFF; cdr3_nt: TGTGCCTGGAGTGTTTTAATCGAGCAGTTCTTC
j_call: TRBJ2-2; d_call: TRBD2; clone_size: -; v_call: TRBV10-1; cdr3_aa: CASSEGRGNGTGELFF; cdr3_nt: TGCGCCAGCAGTGAGGGGCGGGGGAACGGCACCGGGGAGCTGTTTTTT
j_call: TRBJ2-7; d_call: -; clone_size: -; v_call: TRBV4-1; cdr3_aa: CASSQVSSYYEQYF; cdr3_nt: TGCGCCAGCAGCCAAGTTTCTAGCTACTACGAGCAGTACTTC
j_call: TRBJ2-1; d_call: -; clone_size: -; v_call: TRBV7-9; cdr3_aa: CASSPRADRNYNEQFF; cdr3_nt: TGTGCCAGCAGCCCGAGGGCAGACCGAAACTACAATGAGCAGTTCTTC
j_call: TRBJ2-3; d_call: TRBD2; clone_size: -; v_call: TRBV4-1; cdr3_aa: CASSYRLTSGEADTQYF; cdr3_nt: TGCGCCAGCAGCTATCGTTTGACTAGCGGGGAGGCAGATACGCAGTATTTT
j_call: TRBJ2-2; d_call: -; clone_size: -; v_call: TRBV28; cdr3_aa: CASTPRTSNTGELFF; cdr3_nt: TGTGCCAGCACCCCGAGGACATCCAACACCGGGGAGCTGTTTTTT
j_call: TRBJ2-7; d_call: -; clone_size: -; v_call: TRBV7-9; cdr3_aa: CASSLRSYEQYF; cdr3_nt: TGTGCCAGCAGCTTACGCTCCTACGAGCAGTACTTC
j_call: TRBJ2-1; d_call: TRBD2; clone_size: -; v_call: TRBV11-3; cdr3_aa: CASSPSGGLYNEQFF; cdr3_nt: TGTGCCAGCAGCCCTAGCGGGGGCCTTTACAATGAGCAGTTCTTC
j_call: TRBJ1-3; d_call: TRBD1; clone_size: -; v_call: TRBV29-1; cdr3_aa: CSVDQTGSGNTIYF; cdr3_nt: TGCAGCGTTGACCAGACAGGGTCTGGAAACACCATATATTTT
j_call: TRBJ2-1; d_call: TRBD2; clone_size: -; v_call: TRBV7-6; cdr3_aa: CASTLAVGNEQFF; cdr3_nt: TGTGCCAGCACACTAGCGGTCGGAAATGAGCAGTTCTTC
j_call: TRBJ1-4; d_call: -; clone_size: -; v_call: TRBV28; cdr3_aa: CASSLEGADEKLFF; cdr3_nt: TGTGCCAGCAGTTTAGAAGGGGCGGATGAAAAACTGTTTTTT
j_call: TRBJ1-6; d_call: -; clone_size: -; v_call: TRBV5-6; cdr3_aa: CASSLRVSPLHF; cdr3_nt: TGTGCCAGCAGCTTGCGGGTTTCACCCCTCCACTTT